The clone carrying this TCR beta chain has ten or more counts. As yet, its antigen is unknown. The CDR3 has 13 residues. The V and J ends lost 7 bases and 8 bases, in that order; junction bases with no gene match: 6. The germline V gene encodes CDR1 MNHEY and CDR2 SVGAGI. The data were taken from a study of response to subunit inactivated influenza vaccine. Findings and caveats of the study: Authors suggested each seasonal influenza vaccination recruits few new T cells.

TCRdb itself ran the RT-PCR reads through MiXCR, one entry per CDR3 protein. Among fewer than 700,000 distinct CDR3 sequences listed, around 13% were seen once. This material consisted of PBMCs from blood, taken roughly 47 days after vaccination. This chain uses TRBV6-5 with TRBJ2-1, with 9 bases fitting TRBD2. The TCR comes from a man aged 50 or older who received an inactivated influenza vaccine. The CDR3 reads CASNLAGADEQFF. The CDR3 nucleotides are TGTGCCAGCAATTTAGCGGGAGCGGATGAGCAGTTCTTC.